This T cell receptor (beta chain) was sequenced in a study of shared clonotypes between healthy human individuals. The unsorted PBMC sample used ten immunoSEQ deep assay plates. TCRdb keeps only in-frame clones here, not all; method: immunoSEQ multiplex PCR. The profile covers approximately 480,000 clones, with about 80% appearing a single time and about 12% taken by the ten largest. Germline loops: CDR1 SEHNR, CDR2 FQNEAQ (reference sequence). This CDR3 is 14 amino acids long. Trimming removed 5 bases from V and 6 bases from J, with 16 bases in between. Every donor, a Caucasian adult, lived in Nashville, Tennessee.

The TCR sequence derives from a woman aged 40 to 49 in good health. Some clones in this sample may be carry-over from other donors' samples. The material sequenced was PBMCs. The rearrangement uses TRBV7-9 and TRBJ1-2; D is uncertain. This chain's CDR3 is CASSPPTGLDGYTF. Written as DNA, the CDR3 is TGTGCCAGCAGCCCACCGACCGGCTTGGATGGCTACACCTTC.